The 17 T cell receptor beta chains in this list originate from one sample, sequenced in a study of shared clonotypes between healthy human individuals. Sequencing was performed with immunoSEQ multiplex PCR; in TCRdb, only in-frame clones are kept and a portion is missing. The sample includes approximately 530,000 clones, around 95% of them seen just once. Material for sequencing was naive CD4+ T cells sorted from blood. Subset given: CD45RA+ positively selected. These TCRs come from a woman under 40 in good health.

The rearrangement joins TRBV4-1 to TRBJ2-7, with TRBD1 matching 7 bases. Germline loops: CDR1 MGHRA, CDR2 YSYEKL. V dropped 2 bases and J dropped 6; count of bases not matched to a gene: 10. CDR3 length equals 15 residues. As DNA, the CDR3 is TGCGCCAGCAGCCAACCAGGGGGATCCACCTCCGAGCAGTACTTC. This codes for CASSQPGGSTSEQYF.

V is TRBV6-1 and J is TRBJ2-5; D may be TRBD1 or TRBD2 (5 bases each). This CDR3 comprises 16 residues. The germline V gene encodes CDR1 MNHNS and CDR2 SASEGT. The V end lost 1 base, the J end lost 5 bases, and 17 bases lay between the germline ends. The CDR3 protein is CASSEGDLPQAETQYF. As DNA, the CDR3 is TGTGCCAGCAGTGAAGGGGACCTACCACAGGCGGAGACCCAGTACTTC.

CDR3 DNA sequence: TGTGCCAGCACGCGTAATGAAAAACTGTTTTTT. This sequence encodes CASTRNEKLFF. J is TRBJ1-4 and V is TRBV2; D is unresolved. Trimming removed 7 bases at V and 4 bases at J, with 4 bases between. The CDR3 length is 11 residues. Germline CDR1 and CDR2: SNHLY and FYNNEI.

The V call is TRBV5-1, the J call TRBJ1-5; TRBD1 agrees at 10 bases. Per the germline V gene, CDR1 is SGHRS and CDR2 is YFSETQ. V was clipped by 4 bases and J by 2 bases; unmatched bases: 3. This CDR3 has 15 amino acids. DNA for the CDR3: TGCGCCAGCAGCCACGGACAGGGGGGCAATCAGCCCCAGCATTTT. This encodes CASSHGQGGNQPQHF.

This rearrangement joins TRBV7-9 to TRBJ2-6; possibly TRBD1 for D (5 bases). CDR1 and CDR2 from the germline V gene are SEHNR and FQNEAQ (reference sequence). Trimming left V 7 bases short and J 2 bases short, with 9 bases between. This CDR3 contains 14 residues. CDR3 DNA: TGTGCCAGCAACCTAGGGGCTGGGGCCAACGTCCTGACTTTC. Protein product: CASNLGAGANVLTF.

The gene calls are TRBV10-3 and TRBJ2-7; D is unresolved. V dropped 3 bases and J dropped 3 bases, with 9 bases sitting between them. The CDR3 totals 13 residues. CDR1 is ENHRY, CDR2 SYGVKD, per germline. The chain's CDR3 is CAISDPRNYEQYF. The CDR3 DNA follows: TGTGCCATCAGTGACCCCAGAAACTACGAGCAGTACTTC.

The chain joins TRBV28 to TRBJ2-1, with 7 bases that match TRBD2. CDR3 length equals 15 residues. The germline V gene encodes CDR1 MDHEN and CDR2 SYDVKM. With 4 bases clipped from V and 6 bases from J, the junction kept 9 bases outside the gene matches. The CDR3 sequence is CASSSGGGPSNEQFF. The CDR3 region has the DNA TGTGCCAGCAGTTCGGGGGGAGGGCCAAGCAATGAGCAGTTCTTC.

This chain joins TRBV2 and TRBJ2-1, with 11 positions matching TRBD1. Trimming removed 4 bases from V and 8 bases from J; junction bases left unmatched: 1. The CDR3 sequence is 13 residues long. CDR1 is SNHLY, CDR2 FYNNEI, per germline. The DNA of the CDR3 is TGTGCCAGCAGTGGGACAGGGGGCCATGAGCAGTTCTTC. Its translation is CASSGTGGHEQFF. The full variable domain, its missing parts supplied by reference TRBV2 and TRBJ2-1, is EPEVTQTPSHQVTQMGQEVILRCVPISNHLYFYWYRQILGQKVEFLVSFYNNEISEKSEIFDDQFSVERPDGSNFTLKIRSTKLEDSAMYFCASSGTGGHEQFFGPGTRLTVL.

This clone was seen a single time. The CDR3 DNA follows: TGTGCCAGCAGTATCCGGAGACGGAATAATGAGCAGTTCTTC. Its translation is CASSIRRRNNEQFF. The V gene is TRBV28, the J gene TRBJ2-1; D unclear. The CDR3 sequence is 14 residues long. Trimming removed 5 bases from V and 7 bases from J, with 15 bases in between. From germline, CDR1 is MDHEN and CDR2 SYDVKM. Drawing the rest from reference TRBV28 and TRBJ2-1, the complete variable domain is DVKVTQSSRYLVKRTGEKVFLECVQDMDHENMFWYRQDPGLGLRLIYFSYDVKMKEKGDIPEGYSVSREKKERFSLILESASTNQTSMYLCASSIRRRNNEQFFGPGTRLTVL.

The CDR3 nucleotides are TGCGCCAGCAGCCAACCCAGGGGCTCTGGAAACACCATATATTTT. Protein product: CASSQPRGSGNTIYF. The chain uses TRBV4-1 and TRBJ1-3; a weak D match, TRBD1 (6 bases). The CDR3 has 15 amino acids. The V end was cut by 2 bases, the J end by 0 bases, with 8 bases between. Germline CDR1 is MGHRA and CDR2 is YSYEKL.

The rearrangement links TRBV2 to TRBJ2-7; 9 bases are a match to TRBD2. Germline CDR1 is SNHLY and CDR2 is FYNNEI. CDR3 size: 15 residues. V was pared by 1 base and J by 2 bases, with 3 bases of the junction left unmatched. CDR3 protein: CASSEVSGSPYEQYF. Here the CDR3 DNA reads TGTGCCAGCAGTGAAGTTAGCGGGAGTCCCTACGAGCAGTACTTC.

This clone occurred once. V and J are TRBV11-2 and TRBJ2-7; D is unclear. The CDR3 runs to 13 residues. Trimming took off 7 bases at V and 1 base at J, with 11 bases between the two ends. Germline V gene sequence: CDR1 SGHAT, CDR2 FQNNGV. The CDR3 is CASKNEYSYEQYF. CDR3 nucleotide sequence: TGTGCCAGCAAAAACGAGTATTCCTACGAGCAGTACTTC.

The V call is TRBV6-6, the J call TRBJ1-2, with TRBD1 as a possible D gene (5 bases). Trimming took 6 bases from V and 1 from J, leaving 15 bases between them. The CDR3 length is 15 residues. From germline, CDR1 is MNHNY and CDR2 SVGAGI (reference sequence). The CDR3 reads CASRGRAEGNYGYTF. The CDR3 bases are TGTGCCAGCAGGGGACGTGCCGAGGGTAACTATGGCTACACCTTC.

The rearrangement links TRBV2 to TRBJ1-5; a possible D gene is TRBD1 (5 bases). V lost 0 bases, J lost 4 bases, and 16 bases lay in between. The CDR3 extends over 17 amino acids. Germline values: CDR1 SNHLY, CDR2 FYNNEI. CDR3 coding DNA: TGTGCCAGCAGTGAAGCGCGAGGACACGGTATGAATCAGCCCCAGCATTTT. Residues: CASSEARGHGMNQPQHF.

V and J are TRBV7-9 and TRBJ2-2; TRBD1 matches 8 bases. Germline trimming cut 5 bases from V and 5 bases from J; bases unmatched to any gene: 10. Germline CDR1 reads SEHNR; CDR2 reads FQNEAQ (reference sequence). The CDR3 runs 16 residues. CDR3 nucleotides: TGTGCCAGCAGCACGAGAGGACAGGGATGGACCGGGGAGCTGTTTTTT. Residues: CASSTRGQGWTGELFF.

The chain recombines TRBV27 with TRBJ2-1, with D perhaps TRBD2 (6 bases). The CDR3 runs to 16 residues. Trimming left V 6 bases short and J 4 bases short, with 19 bases between. Germline V gene sequence: CDR1 MNHEY, CDR2 SMNVEV (reference sequence). This CDR3 reads CASRRDPLAQYNEQFF. CDR3 nucleotides: TGTGCCAGCAGGCGGGACCCTTTGGCCCAATACAATGAGCAGTTCTTC.

The CDR3 sequence: CASSLGKDRANTEAFF. The CDR3 DNA follows: TGCGCCAGCAGCTTGGGCAAAGACAGGGCCAACACTGAAGCTTTCTTT. This chain connects TRBV5-1 to TRBJ1-1; the match to TRBD1 covers 7 bases. Germline V CDR1 and CDR2: SGHRS, YFSETQ. CDR3 size: 16 residues. The V segment lost 0 bases and the J segment 2 bases; nucleotides outside the gene matches: 7.